The T cell receptor beta chain under discussion was sequenced for a study of blood T cell repertoires in COVID-19. V lost 2 bases to trimming and J lost 5 bases, with 13 bases between them. CDR3 length: 14 amino acids. Germline V CDR1 and CDR2: WNHNN, SYGVQD (reference sequence). This clone appeared a few times. TCRdb's copy holds only in-frame clones and misses some; the assay was immunoSEQ multiplex PCR. The sample shows around 200,000 clones, 86% of them seen only once. Sample: peripheral blood. The rearrangement joins TRBV10-1 to TRBJ2-7; maybe TRBD2 (6 bases). This clonotype was sampled from a man aged 50 to 60 with acute or convalescent COVID-19. The CDR3 loop reads CASSEAGRKDEQYF. As DNA, the CDR3 is TGCGCCAGCAGTGAGGCGGGAAGGAAGGACGAGCAGTACTTC.